Each of the 32 T cell receptor beta chains below was sequenced from the same sample in a study of metastatic and nonmetastatic thyroid tumors. Patients had received no treatment of any kind before thyroid surgery. TCRdb called clones again from the PCR reads with MiXCR. The table shows some 37,000 clones, with 20% occurring only once. Source material: blood. These receptors were obtained from a female donor with papillary thyroid cancer or a benign thyroid nodule (not recorded which). Some clones in this sample may be carry-over from other donors' samples.

This clone has ten or more counts. The V gene is TRBV2, the J gene TRBJ2-2; the D is unclear. The CDR3 sequence is 11 residues long. Germline lookup yields CDR1 SNHLY and CDR2 FYNNEI. Trimming cost V 6 bases and J 5 bases, with 4 bases left between them. The CDR3 loop reads CASRLTGELFF. CDR3 DNA: TGTGCCAGCAGGTTAACCGGGGAGCTGTTTTTT.

This clone was picked up many times. The chain employs TRBV7-9 and TRBJ1-2, with 7 bases fitting TRBD1. V lost 5 bases to trimming and J lost 4 bases; unmatched junction nucleotides: 10. The CDR3 totals 15 residues. The V gene's germline CDR1 is SEHNR and CDR2 FQNEAQ (reference sequence). The CDR3 DNA follows: TGTGCCAGCAGCCCCATAGGACAGGCCTCCTATGGCTACACCTTC. Translating it yields CASSPIGQASYGYTF.

At least ten counts were recorded for this clone. The rearrangement joins TRBV15 to TRBJ1-3, with a possible D match to TRBD1 (6 bases). Between the trimmed V and J ends, which lost 0 bases and 1 base, there was a span of 10 bases. The CDR3 spans 16 residues. Germline V gene data show CDR1 as LNHNV and CDR2 as YYDKDF (reference sequence). The CDR3 coding sequence is TGTGCCACCAGCAGAGATAGGGGGTCGTCTGGAAACACCATATATTTT. Its translation: CATSRDRGSSGNTIYF.

This clone turned up a few times. The chain has TRBV6-1 and TRBJ1-6, with TRBD1 identical over 9 bases. CDR3 length: 15 amino acids. Looked up from germline, CDR1 is MNHNS and CDR2 is SASEGT. The J segment lost 15 bases and the V segment lost 7 bases, leaving 16 bases of the junction unmatched. This CDR3 reads CASTPRQGDNPHLHF. CDR3 nucleotides: TGTGCCAGCACCCCACGACAGGGGGATAATCCACACCTCCACTTT.

Many counts were recorded for this clone. This rearrangement joins TRBV29-1 to TRBJ2-5; D could derive from TRBD1 or TRBD2 (5 bases each). Trimming cost V 5 bases and J 1 base, with 11 bases left between them. The CDR3 loop spans 13 amino acids. Germline values: CDR1 SQVTM, CDR2 ANQGSEA. CDR3 coding DNA: TGCAGCGTTCGCCGGGACGGCCAAGAGACCCAGTACTTC. It yields the protein CSVRRDGQETQYF.

The table lists this clone with many counts. This chain joins TRBV6-1 and TRBJ2-3; unclear D gene. CDR1 and CDR2 (germline): MNHNS, SASEGT. V was pared by 3 bases and J by 2 bases, with 12 bases between. The CDR3 runs to 15 residues. Written as DNA, the CDR3 is TGTGCCAGCAGTGACGGCCTTATTTCCACAGATACGCAGTATTTT. Protein product: CASSDGLISTDTQYF.

The chain recombines TRBV6-2 or TRBV6-3 with TRBJ2-6; D gene unclear. The V gene's germline CDR1 is MNHEY and CDR2 SVGEGT. The V and J ends lost 0 bases and 3 bases respectively, with 9 bases between them. The CDR3 covers 16 residues. The CDR3 here is CASSYSQVFGANVLTF. Here the CDR3 DNA reads TGTGCCAGCAGTTACTCTCAGGTATTTGGGGCCAACGTCCTGACTTTC.

The sample holds many counts of this clone. The chain recombines TRBV10-3 with TRBJ1-1; D possibly corresponds to TRBD1 (5 bases). Germline V CDR1 and CDR2: ENHRY, SYGVKD. This CDR3 has 13 residues. Trimming removed 4 bases from V and 7 bases from J, with 13 bases in between. The CDR3 is CAISVGAEGEAFF. DNA for the CDR3: TGTGCCATCAGTGTCGGGGCGGAGGGTGAAGCTTTCTTT.

As for this clone: A much larger clonotype is one base distant, so this may be a read error. The genes are TRBV18 and TRBJ1-1; no definite D call. The CDR3 sequence is 11 residues long. Germline V CDR1 and CDR2: KGHSH, LQKENI. V was clipped by 5 bases and J by 4 bases, with 5 bases between them. The CDR3 reads CASSVITEAFF. CDR3 nucleotide sequence: TGTGCCAGCTCAGTGATCACTGAAGCTTTCTTT.

This clone was counted ten times or more. The same CDR3 is also encoded by other DNA sequences in this sample. The rearrangement uses TRBV5-1 and TRBJ1-2, with 10 bases aligning to TRBD1. The CDR3 covers 16 residues. The V gene end was trimmed by 4 bases and the J gene end by 4 bases; junction bases not matched to a gene: 10. Per the germline V gene, CDR1 is SGHRS and CDR2 is YFSETQ. This chain's CDR3 is CASSLGQGTTLYGYTF. CDR3 bases: TGCGCCAGCAGCCTGGGACAGGGGACAACACTCTATGGCTACACCTTC.

A few counts support this clone. Just one base apart from a much larger clone, this may be a read error. Other nucleotide sequences from this sample produce the same CDR3. The gene calls are TRBV2 and TRBJ2-5; no firm D call. Germline assignment: CDR1 SNHLY and CDR2 FYNNEI. Between the trimmed V and J ends, which lost 6 bases and 2 bases, there was a span of 13 bases. CDR3 length equals 14 residues. Written as DNA, the CDR3 is TGTGCCAGCAGCGCCTTCGGACGTCAAGAGACCCAGTACTTC. This sequence encodes CASSAFGRQETQYF.

The chain employs TRBV6-1 and TRBJ1-6; D call uncertain. Germline CDR1 is MNHNS and CDR2 is SASEGT. CDR3 length: 14 residues. Trimming cost V 5 bases and J 11 bases, with 16 bases left between them. The CDR3, as DNA: TGTGCCAGCAGTCATCGGACCTTTGGGGCACCCCTCCACTTT. It translates to CASSHRTFGAPLHF.

This clone was observed a few times. This may come from a read error, since a much larger clone is one base off. This specimen includes other DNA sequences encoding the same CDR3. CDR3 sequence reads: CSVRGENQPQHF. The CDR3, as DNA: TGCAGCGTTCGGGGTGAGAATCAGCCCCAGCATTTT. The chain carries TRBV29-1 and TRBJ1-5; unclear D gene. Trimming shortened V by 5 bases and J by 4 bases, and 9 bases separated the two germline ends. The CDR3 consists of 12 residues. CDR1 is SQVTM, CDR2 ANQGSEA, per germline.

This clone is categorized as medium-sized. Other DNA sequences in this specimen translate into the identical CDR3. This sequence joins TRBV10-3 and TRBJ2-7; the match to TRBD1 covers 10 bases. The germline CDR1 and CDR2 sequences are ENHRY and SYGVKD. The CDR3 is 16 residues long. Trimming cost V 0 bases and J 5 bases; bases outside gene matches: 7. Here the CDR3 reads CAISESPGQGFDEQYF. CDR3 nucleotide sequence: TGTGCCATCAGTGAGTCTCCGGGACAGGGGTTCGACGAGCAGTACTTC.

V gene TRBV12-3 or TRBV12-4 combines with J gene TRBJ1-2; 10 bases are shared with TRBD1. Germline trimming cut 7 bases from V and 9 bases from J; bases unmatched to any gene: 8. This CDR3 is 13 amino acids long. CDR3 DNA sequence: TGTGCCAGCAAGAGCGACAGGGGGCATTGCTACACCTTC. Translation: CASKSDRGHCYTF.

This clone occurred many times. This chain joins TRBV20-1 and TRBJ2-2, with D unclear. Germline V gives CDR1 DFQATT, CDR2 SNEGSKA (reference sequence). V gave up 6 bases and J gave up 0 bases, with 8 bases separating them. This CDR3 region has 13 residues. The CDR3 DNA reads TGCAGTGCCAGACGGACGAACACCGGGGAGCTGTTTTTT. The encoded protein is CSARRTNTGELFF.

The V gene is TRBV27, the J gene TRBJ1-3, with 9 bases matching TRBD1. The CDR3 runs to 18 residues. Germline values: CDR1 MNHEY, CDR2 SMNVEV (reference sequence). Trimming cost V 5 bases and J 0 bases; bases outside gene matches: 11. In nucleotides, the CDR3 is TGTGCCAGCAGTCGCCCGGGACAGGGACGTAACTCTGGAAACACCATATATTTT. It specifies CASSRPGQGRNSGNTIYF.

This clone was seen at least ten times. The chain combines TRBV5-4 with TRBJ2-2, with 7 bases that match TRBD1. In germline, CDR1 is SGHNT, CDR2 YYREEE (reference sequence). Trimming removed 3 bases from V and 4 bases from J; junction bases left unmatched: 6. The CDR3 is 15 amino acids. CDR3: CASSSPTGSTGELFF. The CDR3 nucleotides are TGTGCCAGCAGCTCCCCGACAGGGAGCACCGGGGAGCTGTTTTTT.

There are a few counts of this clone. The V call is TRBV7-6, the J call TRBJ2-6; D may be TRBD1 or TRBD2 (5 bases each). This CDR3 contains 17 residues. Trimming removed 6 bases from V and 0 bases from J, with 15 bases in between. CDR1 and CDR2 from the germline V gene are SGHVS and FNYEAQ. CDR3 region: CASREGTESSGANVLTF. The CDR3 DNA reads TGTGCCAGCAGGGAAGGGACGGAAAGCTCTGGGGCCAACGTCCTGACTTTC. The full variable domain, its missing parts supplied by reference TRBV7-6 and TRBJ2-6, is GAGVSQSPRYKVTKRGQDVALRCDPISGHVSLYWYRQALGQGPEFLTYFNYEAQQDKSGLPNDRFSAERPEGSISTLTIQRTEQRDSAMYRCASREGTESSGANVLTFGAGSRLTVL.

The table lists this clone with many counts. The chain recombines TRBV6-5 with TRBJ2-4; 9 nucleotides agree with TRBD2. V lost 2 bases, J lost 8 bases, and 7 bases stayed unmatched. The CDR3 is made up of 15 amino acids. CDR1 is MNHEY, CDR2 SVGAGI, per germline. The CDR3 loop reads CASSYVSGRLDIQYF. CDR3 nucleotide sequence: TGTGCCAGCAGTTACGTAAGCGGGAGGTTAGACATTCAGTACTTC.

This clone was counted ten times or more. J is TRBJ2-1 and V is TRBV10-1; D is ambiguous. Germline V CDR1 and CDR2: WNHNN, SYGVQD (reference sequence). This CDR3 contains 11 residues. V was pared by 6 bases and J by 10 bases, with 10 bases between. The CDR3 DNA reads TGCGCCAGCAGCGCTACAAGAGAGCAGTTCTTC. As protein: CASSATREQFF.

This clone was detected a few times. J is TRBJ1-5 and V is TRBV19; unclear D gene. CDR1 is LNHDA and CDR2 is SQIVND in the germline V gene (reference sequence). The CDR3 runs to 14 residues. Between the trimmed V and J ends, which lost 2 bases and 3 bases, there was a span of 8 bases. The CDR3 protein is CASSIKWYNQPQHF. In DNA form, the CDR3 reads TGTGCCAGTAGTATAAAATGGTACAATCAGCCCCAGCATTTT.

The rearrangement links TRBV19 to TRBJ2-7; TRBD2 matches at 9 bases. The CDR3 runs 16 residues. V gave up 2 bases and J gave up 4 bases; unmatched junction bases: 9. CDR1 and CDR2 (germline): LNHDA, SQIVND (reference sequence). The DNA for the CDR3 is TGTGCCAGTAGTATAAATGCAGCGGGAGGTTCGTACGAGCAGTACTTC. Its protein product is CASSINAAGGSYEQYF.

The chain joins TRBV12-3 or TRBV12-4 to TRBJ2-7; tentatively, D is TRBD1 or TRBD2 (5 bases each). V lost 6 bases, J lost 4 bases, and 16 bases lay in between. This CDR3 is built from 14 residues. CDR3 residues: CASSPRDLGYEQYF. The CDR3 DNA reads TGTGCCAGCAGCCCCCGGGACCTCGGGTACGAGCAGTACTTC.

By proportion, this clone is medium-sized. This chain connects TRBV6-4 to TRBJ2-1; TRBD2 matches 13 bases. Germline trimming cut 2 bases from V and 5 bases from J; bases unmatched to any gene: 0. The CDR3 length is 15 residues. Germline CDR1 reads MRHNA; CDR2 reads SNTAGT. CDR3 nucleotide sequence: TGTGCCAGCAGTGACGGGACTAGCGGGAACAATGAGCAGTTCTTC. Its translation is CASSDGTSGNNEQFF.

Written as DNA, the CDR3 is TGTGCCAGCAGTGAAAGGTCTAGAGGGAGTCCGCATGCCTACAATGAGCAGTTCTTC. Translated: CASSERSRGSPHAYNEQFF. The chain carries TRBV2 and TRBJ2-1; weak D call: TRBD2 (5 bases). The CDR3 length is 19 residues. CDR1 is SNHLY and CDR2 is FYNNEI in the germline V gene. V lost 2 bases and J 2 bases, leaving 22 bases between the germline ends.

This clone was found many times. The chain has TRBV9 and TRBJ2-1, with 12 nucleotides matching TRBD2. The CDR3 is made up of 15 amino acids. V was pared by 3 bases and J by 7 bases, with 5 bases of the junction left unmatched. The V gene's germline CDR1 is SGDLS and CDR2 YYNGEE. The CDR3 DNA is TGTGCCAGCAGCGGACTAGCGGGAGAGGGGAATGAGCAGTTCTTC. Translated, it gives CASSGLAGEGNEQFF.

V and J are TRBV11-3 and TRBJ2-7; D uncertain. The CDR3 runs to 13 residues. V lost 5 bases, J lost 6 bases, and 14 bases lay in between. CDR1 is SGHNT, CDR2 YENEEA, per germline. CDR3 coding DNA: TGTGCCAGCAGCCCCTCTCACCGTGGCGAGCAGTACTTC. Translating it yields CASSPSHRGEQYF.

About this clone: Possible read error: a much larger clone is one base away. The chain joins TRBV20-1 to TRBJ2-5; 12 bases match TRBD2. This CDR3 is built from 15 residues. J gave up 2 bases and V 6 bases, and 7 bases lay outside the gene matches. The germline CDR1 and CDR2 sequences are DFQATT and SNEGSKA (reference sequence). The CDR3 reads CSAIGLAGLQETQYF. The CDR3 DNA reads as TGCAGTGCGATCGGACTAGCGGGACTACAAGAGACCCAGTACTTC.

Here the CDR3 reads CASRLRDGPYEQYF. The CDR3 nucleotides are TGTGCCAGCAGACTCCGGGACGGACCCTACGAGCAGTACTTC. The gene calls are TRBV6-1 and TRBJ2-7; possibly TRBD1 or TRBD2 for D (5 bases each). This CDR3 contains 14 residues. Per germline, CDR1 MNHNS and CDR2 SASEGT. V gave up 6 bases and J gave up 2 bases, with 14 bases separating them.

This clone was counted many times. The gene calls are TRBV6-4 and TRBJ2-2, with D unclear. V was cut by 6 bases and J by 3 bases, with 11 bases left in between. From germline, CDR1 is MRHNA and CDR2 SNTAGT. This CDR3 is 14 amino acids long. Written as DNA, the CDR3 is TGTGCCAGCAGCCCCGGTGTACACACCGGGGAGCTGTTTTTT. As protein: CASSPGVHTGELFF.

To note about this clone: A much larger clone lies a single base off, so this may be a read error. The chain couples TRBV3-1 to TRBJ2-1; the match to TRBD1 covers 9 bases. The germline V gene encodes CDR1 LGHDT and CDR2 YNNKEL (reference sequence). The CDR3 contains 14 residues. The ends lost 10 bases at V and 6 bases at J; junction bases unmatched: 10. CDR3 loop: CAISGQGASNEQFF. CDR3 DNA: TGTGCCATTTCGGGACAGGGTGCAAGCAATGAGCAGTTCTTC.